This T cell receptor beta chain was recorded in a study of metastatic and nonmetastatic thyroid tumors. Across the study: Thyroid patients, malignant and benign, had repertoires compared across blood and tumor or nodule tissue.

Study observations and caveats: As reported, TCR beta diversity in blood and tumor was significantly higher in malignant thyroid tumors than in benign nodules.

TCRdb re-called the PCR reads with MiXCR. The sample consists of approximately 70,000 clones, 4% to 4.5% of them appearing once. Trimming left V 5 bases short and J 2 bases short, with 22 bases between. CDR3 length: 17 residues. Germline CDR1 reads SGHTA; CDR2 reads FQGNSA. No patient had received any treatment before thyroid surgery. This clone turned up a few times. Its antigen is unknown. Material: blood. The TCR sequence derives from a female donor with papillary thyroid cancer or a benign thyroid nodule (not recorded which). Some clones in this sample may be carry-over from other donors' samples. This chain links TRBV7-2 with TRBJ2-7; TRBD2 might be the D (6 bases). DNA for the CDR3: TGTGCCAGCAGCCCTGTCGGTGTTGGCGGGACGGCCTACGAGCAGTACTTC. This translates into CASSPVGVGGTAYEQYF.